This T cell receptor beta chain originates from a study of blood T cell repertoires in COVID-19. Repertoires were generated with immunoSEQ multiplex PCR, while TCRdb's copy carries only in-frame clones and drops some. The sample lists 200,000 or so clones; 70% to 90% were seen once. CDR1 is SGDLS and CDR2 is YYNGEE in the germline V gene. There are 12 residues in the CDR3. V was pared by 0 bases and J by 5 bases, with 3 bases between. The specimen was peripheral blood. The V call is TRBV9, the J call TRBJ2-1; D is ambiguous. The clonotype comes from a man aged 45 to 65 who had recovered from COVID-19. CDR3 amino acids: CASSVANNEQFF. Here the CDR3 DNA reads TGTGCCAGCAGCGTAGCAAACAATGAGCAGTTCTTC. The full variable domain, with the rest looked up from reference TRBV9 and TRBJ2-1, is DSGVTQTPKHLITATGQRVTLRCSPRSGDLSVYWYQQSLDQGLQFLIQYYNGEERAKGNILERFSAQQFPDLHSELNLSSLELGDSALYFCASSVANNEQFFGPGTRLTVL.